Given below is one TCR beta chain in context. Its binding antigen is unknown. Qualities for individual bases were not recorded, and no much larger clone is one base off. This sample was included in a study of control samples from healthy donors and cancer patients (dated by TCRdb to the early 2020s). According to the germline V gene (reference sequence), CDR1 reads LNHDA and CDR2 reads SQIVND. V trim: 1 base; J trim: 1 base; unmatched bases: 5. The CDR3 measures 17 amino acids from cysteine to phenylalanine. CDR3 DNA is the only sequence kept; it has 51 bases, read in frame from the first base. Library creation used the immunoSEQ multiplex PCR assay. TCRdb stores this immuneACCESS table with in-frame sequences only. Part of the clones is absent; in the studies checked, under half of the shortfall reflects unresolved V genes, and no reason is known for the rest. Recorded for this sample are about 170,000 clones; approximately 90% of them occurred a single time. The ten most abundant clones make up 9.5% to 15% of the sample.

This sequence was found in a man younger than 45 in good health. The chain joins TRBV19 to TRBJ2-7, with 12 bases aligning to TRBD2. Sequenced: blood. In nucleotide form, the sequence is TGTGCCAGTAGTATAGGTCTTGGGACTAGCGGGTCCTACGAGCAGTACTTC. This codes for CASSIGLGTSGSYEQYF.